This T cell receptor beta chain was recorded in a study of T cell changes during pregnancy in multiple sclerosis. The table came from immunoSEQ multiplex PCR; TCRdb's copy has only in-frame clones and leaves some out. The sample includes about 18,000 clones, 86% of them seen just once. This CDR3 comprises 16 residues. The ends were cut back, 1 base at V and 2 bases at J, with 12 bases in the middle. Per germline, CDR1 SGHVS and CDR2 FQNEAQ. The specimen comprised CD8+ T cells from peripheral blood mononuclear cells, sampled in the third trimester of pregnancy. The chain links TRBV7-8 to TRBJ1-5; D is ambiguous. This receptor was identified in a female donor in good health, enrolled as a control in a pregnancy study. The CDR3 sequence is CASSLDGGFGNQPQHF. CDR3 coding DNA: TGTGCCAGCAGCTTAGATGGAGGTTTTGGCAATCAGCCCCAGCATTTT.